This T cell receptor (beta chain) stems from a study of lymphopenia after photon versus proton radiotherapy. V lost 1 base and J 0 bases, leaving 8 bases between the germline ends. CDR1 is SGHKS, CDR2 YYEKEE, per germline (reference sequence). This CDR3 is built from 15 residues. Clones were read by immunoSEQ multiplex PCR, and TCRdb kept only the in-frame ones, dropping some. The data hold around 30,000 clones, with over 75% observed a single time. This TCR was sampled from a woman aged 70-85 years with pancreatic cancer. This sample comprised peripheral blood, obtained from a patient treated with proton-based radiotherapy. The V and J genes are TRBV5-5 and TRBJ2-1; no firm D call. Here the CDR3 reads CASSLQVSSYNEQFF. In DNA form, the CDR3 reads TGTGCCAGCAGCTTGCAGGTGAGCTCCTACAATGAGCAGTTCTTC.